This T cell receptor beta chain was sequenced for a study of control samples from healthy donors and cancer patients. Profiled with immunoSEQ multiplex PCR; TCRdb holds only in-frame clones, not every one. The data contain some 78,000 clones, roughly nine tenths of them singletons. Only one count was recorded for this clone. V lost 0 bases to trimming and J lost 7 bases; unmatched junction nucleotides: 13. Per germline, CDR1 SGHNT and CDR2 YYREEE (reference sequence). This CDR3 region has 18 residues. This clonotype was obtained from a woman aged 55-69 years in good health. Sequencing was done on a sample of blood. The V call is TRBV5-4, the J call TRBJ2-3; 11 bases line up with TRBD2. In nucleotides, the CDR3 is TGTGCCAGCAGCTTGGCCATAGGGGTAGCGGGAGGGCCAAATACGCAGTATTTT. Translated: CASSLAIGVAGGPNTQYF.